These 18 T cell receptor beta chains came from one sample sequenced in a study of T cells in localized non-small cell lung cancer. The table came from immunoSEQ multiplex PCR; TCRdb's copy has only in-frame clones and leaves some out. Of approximately 22,000 clones listed, around 90% are singletons. The material was peripheral blood, obtained before any cancer treatment. Every receptor here comes from a male donor older than 55 with stage I squamous cell lung carcinoma.

As for this clone: In the same sample, other DNA sequences code for this CDR3. V and J are TRBV28 and TRBJ1-2, with D unclear. The CDR3 runs to 13 residues. Germline CDR1 reads MDHEN; CDR2 reads SYDVKM. Trimming stripped 3 bases from V and 2 bases from J, with 7 bases between. CDR3 loop: CASSLSGNYGYTF. CDR3 nucleotides: TGTGCCAGCAGTTTGTCGGGAAACTATGGCTACACCTTC.

The chain carries TRBV6-5 and TRBJ1-1; a possible D gene is TRBD1 (6 bases). Germline V gene lookup returns CDR1 MNHEY and CDR2 SVGAGI. Between the trimmed V and J ends, which lost 2 bases and 5 bases, there was a span of 12 bases. There are 14 residues in the CDR3. In nucleotides, the CDR3 is TGTGCCAGCAGTTACACGGGGGCTCGGACTGAAGCTTTCTTT. This translates into CASSYTGARTEAFF.

The chain carries TRBV29-1 and TRBJ1-2; TRBD1 agrees at 11 bases. Unmatched junction bases numbered 5, after V lost 3 bases and J lost 8 bases. Germline V CDR1 and CDR2: SQVTM, ANQGSEA. There are 13 residues in the CDR3. CDR3 residues: CSVDGTGGAGYTF. CDR3 bases: TGCAGCGTTGATGGGACAGGGGGTGCAGGCTACACCTTC. The entire variable domain, with the rest obtained from reference TRBV29-1 and TRBJ1-2, is as follows: SAVISQKPSRDICQRGTSLTIQCQVDSQVTMMFWYRQQPGQSLTLIATANQGSEATYESGFVIDKFPISRPNLTFSTLTVSNMSPEDSSIYLCSVDGTGGAGYTFGSGTRLTVV.

This chain connects TRBV19 to TRBJ2-6, with D perhaps matching TRBD1 (6 bases). Germline V gives CDR1 LNHDA, CDR2 SQIVND (reference sequence). This CDR3 contains 15 residues. V shed 6 bases and J shed 0 bases, with 9 bases lying between them. CDR3 region: CASRRGSSGANVLTF. The DNA of the CDR3 is TGTGCCAGTAGGAGGGGGAGCTCTGGGGCCAACGTCCTGACTTTC.

The chain recombines TRBV27 with TRBJ1-5, with unresolved D. Germline CDR1 reads MNHEY; CDR2 reads SMNVEV (reference sequence). V was cut by 3 bases and J by 4 bases, with 10 bases left in between. The CDR3 loop spans 14 amino acids. The CDR3 region has the DNA TGTGCCAGCAGTTTGGCCCCCTGGAATCAGCCCCAGCATTTT. Protein: CASSLAPWNQPQHF.

This chain uses TRBV13 with TRBJ1-5; no definite D call. V gave up 3 bases and J gave up 6 bases, with 12 bases separating them. This CDR3 region has 14 residues. Germline CDR1 PRHDT, CDR2 FYEKMQ (reference sequence). Written as DNA, the CDR3 is TGTGCCAGCAGCTTCGGCCAGCGGGGTCAGCCCCAGCATTTT. Residues: CASSFGQRGQPQHF.

The chain joins TRBV6-5 to TRBJ1-2; D is possibly TRBD1 (6 bases). Between the trimmed V and J ends, which lost 6 bases and 8 bases, there was a span of 13 bases. Germline V CDR1 and CDR2: MNHEY, SVGAGI. CDR3 length: 12 residues. The chain's CDR3 is CASSLTGNGYTF. Here the CDR3 DNA reads TGTGCCAGCAGCCTGACAGGTAACGGCTACACCTTC.

The chain employs TRBV5-5 and TRBJ2-5, with D possibly TRBD2 on 5 matching bases. The CDR3 has 15 amino acids. CDR1 SGHKS and CDR2 YYEKEE come from the germline V gene (reference sequence). Trimming stripped 4 bases from V and 0 bases from J, with 13 bases between. The CDR3 spells CASSPGVGNQETQYF. CDR3 DNA sequence: TGTGCCAGCAGCCCCGGGGTCGGTAACCAAGAGACCCAGTACTTC.

This clone was seen a single time. The chain combines TRBV7-8 with TRBJ1-4; 11 bases agree with TRBD1. The V and J ends lost 7 bases and 8 bases, in that order; junction bases with no gene match: 9. The CDR3 has 15 amino acids. The V gene's germline CDR1 is SGHVS and CDR2 FQNEAQ. The CDR3 DNA reads as TGTGCCAGCACCAGGACAGGGGGCAAGGGGGAAAAACTGTTTTTT. Amino acids: CASTRTGGKGEKLFF.

The chain recombines TRBV6-6 with TRBJ1-3; D unresolved. The CDR3 is 14 residues long. The germline gives CDR1 MNHNY, CDR2 SVGAGI (reference sequence). Trimming shortened V by 5 bases and J by 1 base, and 9 bases separated the two germline ends. CDR3 DNA: TGTGCCAGCAGTCCAACATGGTCTGGAAACACCATATATTTT. It translates to CASSPTWSGNTIYF.

The V gene is TRBV23-1, the J gene TRBJ1-3; D may be TRBD1 (5 bases). TRBV23-1 is labeled an ORF, and its function is uncertain. V gave up 0 bases and J gave up 2 bases, with 14 bases separating them. This CDR3 is built from 17 residues. The CDR3 DNA reads as TGCGCCAGCAGTCAATCGGGGGGAGTCGACCCTGGAAACACCATATATTTT. Residues: CASSQSGGVDPGNTIYF.

V and J are TRBV5-4 and TRBJ2-1; 10 bases align to TRBD1. V lost 5 bases to trimming and J lost 6 bases; unmatched junction nucleotides: 8. The CDR3 sequence is 15 residues long. The germline V gene has CDR1 SGHNT and CDR2 YYREEE (reference sequence). CDR3 DNA: TGTGCCAGCAGTTCCGGGACAGGGGTCATCAATGAGCAGTTCTTC. Translated: CASSSGTGVINEQFF.

This chain uses TRBV5-4 with TRBJ1-3; D not resolved. The CDR3 sequence is 15 residues long. Germline CDR1 is SGHNT and CDR2 is YYREEE (reference sequence). V was cut by 2 bases and J by 9 bases, with 18 bases left in between. In nucleotides, the CDR3 is TGTGCCAGCAGCTTTTCCGGTCAAGAGGTCGGCACCATATATTTT. Protein sequence: CASSFSGQEVGTIYF.

A few counts support this clone. This rearrangement joins TRBV7-2 to TRBJ2-3; the D gene is possibly TRBD1 (5 bases). The CDR3 totals 14 residues. Germline loops: CDR1 SGHTA, CDR2 FQGNSA. Trimming stripped 4 bases from V and 2 bases from J, with 10 bases between. CDR3 in amino acids: CASSSRGTTDTQYF. CDR3 bases: TGTGCCAGCAGCTCAAGGGGCACCACAGATACGCAGTATTTT. The full variable domain, in which reference TRBV7-2 and TRBJ2-3 provide the parts outside the CDR3, is GAGVSQSPSNKVTEKGKDVELRCDPISGHTALYWYRQSLGQGLEFLIYFQGNSAPDKSGLPSDRFSAERTGGSVSTLTIQRTQQEDSAVYLCASSSRGTTDTQYFGPGTRLTVL.

This clone appeared a single time. The chain recombines TRBV2 with TRBJ1-3; 8 positions match TRBD1. Trimming removed 8 bases from V and 0 bases from J; junction bases left unmatched: 6. The length of the CDR3 is 15 residues. CDR1 and CDR2 (germline): SNHLY, FYNNEI. The CDR3 DNA follows: TGTGCCAGCGGGGACAGGAGGAGCTCTGGAAACACCATATATTTT. This codes for CASGDRRSSGNTIYF.

J is TRBJ1-5 and V is TRBV4-1; 7 positions agree with TRBD1. The CDR3 runs to 15 residues. V lost 5 bases to trimming and J lost 3 bases; unmatched junction nucleotides: 7. Germline values: CDR1 MGHRA, CDR2 YSYEKL. CDR3 sequence reads: CASSKGQLLNQPQHF. CDR3 sequence (DNA): TGCGCCAGCAGCAAGGGACAGCTACTCAATCAGCCCCAGCATTTT.

The chain combines TRBV10-2 with TRBJ2-1, with 9 nucleotides matching TRBD2. The V segment lost 7 bases and the J segment 5 bases; nucleotides outside the gene matches: 3. The CDR3 is made up of 13 amino acids. Germline CDR1 is WSHSY and CDR2 is SAAADI. The CDR3 reads CASTERGDNEQFF. The DNA of the CDR3 is TGCGCCAGCACGGAGCGGGGGGACAATGAGCAGTTCTTC.

The rearrangement links TRBV18 to TRBJ1-1; TRBD1 might be the D (6 bases). The V gene lost 8 bases and the J gene lost 1 base, with 20 bases spanning the gap. The CDR3 totals 16 residues. Germline V gene sequence: CDR1 KGHSH, CDR2 LQKENI. The CDR3 spells CASALATGRTNTEAFF. The CDR3 DNA is TGTGCCAGCGCCCTCGCCACAGGGCGGACGAACACTGAAGCTTTCTTT.